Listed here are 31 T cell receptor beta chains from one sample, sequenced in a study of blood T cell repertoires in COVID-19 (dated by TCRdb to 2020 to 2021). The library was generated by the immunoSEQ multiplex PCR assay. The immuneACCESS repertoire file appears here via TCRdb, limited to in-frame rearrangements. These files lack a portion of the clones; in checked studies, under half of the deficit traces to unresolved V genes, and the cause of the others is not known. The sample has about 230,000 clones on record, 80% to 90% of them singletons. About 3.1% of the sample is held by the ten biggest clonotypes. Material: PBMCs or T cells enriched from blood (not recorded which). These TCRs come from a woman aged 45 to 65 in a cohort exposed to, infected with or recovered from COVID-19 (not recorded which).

In DNA, the CDR3 is TGTGCCAGCAGCCCCAAAAAGGCCGAGGGACAGGGAGCCTACTTC. Amino acids: CASSPKKAEGQGAYF. The chain employs TRBV11-3 and TRBJ2-5; 9 bases are shared with TRBD1. Germline-derived CDR1 and CDR2 are SGHNT and YENEEA. The CDR3 is made up of 15 amino acids. The ends lost 5 bases at V and 14 bases at J; junction bases unmatched: 18. Variable domain in full (rest from reference TRBV11-3 and TRBJ2-5): EAGVVQSPRYKIIEKKQPVAFWCNPISGHNTLYWYLQNLGQGPELLIRYENEEAVDDSQLPKDRFSAERLKGVDSTLKIQPAELGDSAVYLCASSPKKAEGQGAYFGPGTRLLVL.

The chain's CDR3 is CASSQQGLGANVLTF. In DNA, the CDR3 is TGTGCCAGCAGCCAACAGGGTCTCGGGGCCAACGTCCTGACTTTC. The chain employs TRBV6-5 and TRBJ2-6; the D gene is possibly TRBD1 (6 bases). Deletions cut 6 bases from V and 4 bases from J, with 13 bases between. The CDR3 consists of 15 residues. CDR1 and CDR2 (germline): MNHEY, SVGAGI.

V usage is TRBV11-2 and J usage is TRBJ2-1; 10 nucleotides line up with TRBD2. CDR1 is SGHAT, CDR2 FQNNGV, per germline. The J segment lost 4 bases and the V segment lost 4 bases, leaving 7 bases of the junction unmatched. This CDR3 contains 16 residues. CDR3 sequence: CASSSLRLAGYNEQFF. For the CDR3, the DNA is TGTGCCAGCAGCTCCCTACGACTAGCGGGTTACAATGAGCAGTTCTTC.

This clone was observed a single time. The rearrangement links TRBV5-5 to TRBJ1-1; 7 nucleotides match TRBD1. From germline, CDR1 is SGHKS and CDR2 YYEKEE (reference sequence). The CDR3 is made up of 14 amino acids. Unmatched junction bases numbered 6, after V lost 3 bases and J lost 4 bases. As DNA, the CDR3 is TGTGCCAGCAGCTCCGACAGGGTTTCCACTGAAGCTTTCTTT. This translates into CASSSDRVSTEAFF.

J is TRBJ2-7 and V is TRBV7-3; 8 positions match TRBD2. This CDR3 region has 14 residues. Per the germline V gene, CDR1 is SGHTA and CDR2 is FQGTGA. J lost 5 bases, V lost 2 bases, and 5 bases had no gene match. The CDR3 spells CASSLGGGPNEQYF. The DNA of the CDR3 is TGTGCCAGCAGCTTAGGCGGGGGGCCCAACGAGCAGTACTTC.

CDR3 sequence: CASSLSADTQYF. CDR3 nucleotide sequence: TGTGCCAGCAGCTTGTCGGCAGATACGCAGTATTTT. This chain connects TRBV5-4 to TRBJ2-3; no definite D call. The V end was cut by 1 base, the J end by 4 bases, with 4 bases between. This CDR3 is 12 amino acids long. Germline CDR1 SGHNT, CDR2 YYREEE (reference sequence).

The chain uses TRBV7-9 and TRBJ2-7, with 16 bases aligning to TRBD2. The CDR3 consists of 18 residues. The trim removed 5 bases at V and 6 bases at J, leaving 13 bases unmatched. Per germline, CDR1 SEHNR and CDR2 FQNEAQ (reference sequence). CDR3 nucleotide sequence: TGTGCCAGCAGCCAAGGGACTAGCGGGGGGGGTTTAGTTCCCGAGCAGTACTTC. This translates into CASSQGTSGGGLVPEQYF. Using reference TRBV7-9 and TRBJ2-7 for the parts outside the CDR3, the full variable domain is DTGVSQNPRHKITKRGQNVTFRCDPISEHNRLYWYRQTLGQGPEFLTYFQNEAQLEKSRLLSDRFSAERPKGSFSTLEIQRTEQGDSAMYLCASSQGTSGGGLVPEQYFGPGTRLTVT.

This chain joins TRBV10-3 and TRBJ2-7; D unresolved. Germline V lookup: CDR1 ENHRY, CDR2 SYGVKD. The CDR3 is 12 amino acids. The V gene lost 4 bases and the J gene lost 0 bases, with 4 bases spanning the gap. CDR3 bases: TGTGCCATCAGTGCTATCTCCTACGAGCAGTACTTC. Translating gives CAISAISYEQYF.

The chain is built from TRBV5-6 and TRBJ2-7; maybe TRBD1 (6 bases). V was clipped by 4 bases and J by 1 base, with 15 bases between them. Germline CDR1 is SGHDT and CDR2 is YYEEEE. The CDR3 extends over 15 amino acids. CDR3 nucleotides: TGTGCCAGCAGCGGAACGACCGGACAGTCCTACGAGCAGTACTTC. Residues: CASSGTTGQSYEQYF.

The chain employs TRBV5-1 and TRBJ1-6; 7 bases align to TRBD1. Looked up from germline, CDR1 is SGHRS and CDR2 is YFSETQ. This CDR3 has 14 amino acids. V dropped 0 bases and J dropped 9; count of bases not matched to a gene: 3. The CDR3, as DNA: TGCGCCAGCAGCTTGGAGGCAGGGGGTTCACCCCTCCACTTT. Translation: CASSLEAGGSPLHF.

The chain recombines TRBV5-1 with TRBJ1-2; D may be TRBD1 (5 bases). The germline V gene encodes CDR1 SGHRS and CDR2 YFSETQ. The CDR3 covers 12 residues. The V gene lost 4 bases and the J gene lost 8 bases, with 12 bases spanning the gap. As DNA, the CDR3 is TGCGCCAGCAGCCCGAGCGGGGGAGGCTACACCTTC. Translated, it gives CASSPSGGGYTF.

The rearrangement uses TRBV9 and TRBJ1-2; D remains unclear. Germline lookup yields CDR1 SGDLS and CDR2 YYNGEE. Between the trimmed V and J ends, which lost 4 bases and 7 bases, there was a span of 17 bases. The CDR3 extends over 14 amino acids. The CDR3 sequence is CASSPQTTYSGYTF. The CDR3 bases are TGTGCCAGCAGCCCTCAGACAACCTACTCTGGCTACACCTTC.

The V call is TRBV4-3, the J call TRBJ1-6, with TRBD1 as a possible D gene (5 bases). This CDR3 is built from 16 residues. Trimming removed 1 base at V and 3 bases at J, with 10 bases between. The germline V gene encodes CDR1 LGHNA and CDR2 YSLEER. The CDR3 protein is CASSQAGRGYNSPLHF. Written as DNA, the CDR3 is TGCGCCAGCAGCCAAGCTGGTAGGGGCTATAATTCACCCCTCCACTTT.

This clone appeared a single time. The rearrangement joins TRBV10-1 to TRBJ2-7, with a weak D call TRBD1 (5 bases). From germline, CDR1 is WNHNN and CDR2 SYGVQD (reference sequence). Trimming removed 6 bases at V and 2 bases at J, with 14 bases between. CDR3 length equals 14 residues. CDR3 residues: CASSLTGSPYEQYF. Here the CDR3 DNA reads TGCGCCAGCAGCCTCACAGGTTCCCCCTACGAGCAGTACTTC.

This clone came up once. CDR3: CSVEGRNPYEQYF. CDR3 nucleotide sequence: TGCAGCGTTGAAGGGCGGAACCCCTACGAGCAGTACTTC. J is TRBJ2-7 and V is TRBV29-1; no clear D. There are 13 residues in the CDR3. Trimming cost V 1 base and J 2 bases, with 9 bases left between them. Per the germline V gene, CDR1 is SQVTM and CDR2 is ANQGSEA.

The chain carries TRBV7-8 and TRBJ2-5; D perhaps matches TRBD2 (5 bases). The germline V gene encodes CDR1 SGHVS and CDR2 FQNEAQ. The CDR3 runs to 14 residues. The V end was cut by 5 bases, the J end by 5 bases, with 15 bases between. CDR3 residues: CASSLREGLETQYF. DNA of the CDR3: TGTGCCAGCAGCCTCCGGGAAGGGTTGGAGACCCAGTACTTC.

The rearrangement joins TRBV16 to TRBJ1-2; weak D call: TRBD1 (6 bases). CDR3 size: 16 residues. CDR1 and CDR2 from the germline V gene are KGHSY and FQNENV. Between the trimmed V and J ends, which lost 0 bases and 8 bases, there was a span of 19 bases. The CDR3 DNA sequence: TGTGCCAGCAGCCAATCAATCTTACAGGGACACGGAGGCTACACCTTC. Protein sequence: CASSQSILQGHGGYTF.

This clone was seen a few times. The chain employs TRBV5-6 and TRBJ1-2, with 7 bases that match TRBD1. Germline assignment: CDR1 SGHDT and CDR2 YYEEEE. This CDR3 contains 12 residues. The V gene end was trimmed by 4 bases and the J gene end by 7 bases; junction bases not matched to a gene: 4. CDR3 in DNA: TGTGCCAGCAGCGCGGGGACAGTTGGCTACACCTTC. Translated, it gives CASSAGTVGYTF.

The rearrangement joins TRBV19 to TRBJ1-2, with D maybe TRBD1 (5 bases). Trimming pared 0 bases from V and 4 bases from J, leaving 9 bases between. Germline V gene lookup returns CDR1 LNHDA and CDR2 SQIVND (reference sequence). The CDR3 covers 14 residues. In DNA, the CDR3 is TGTGCCAGTAGTATAGACGGGGGACCCTATGGCTACACCTTC. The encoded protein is CASSIDGGPYGYTF.

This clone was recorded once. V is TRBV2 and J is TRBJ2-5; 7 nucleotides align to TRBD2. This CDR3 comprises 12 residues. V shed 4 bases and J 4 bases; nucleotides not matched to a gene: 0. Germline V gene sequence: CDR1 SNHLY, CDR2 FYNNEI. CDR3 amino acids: CASSAGGETQYF. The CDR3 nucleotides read TGTGCCAGCAGTGCGGGGGGAGAGACCCAGTACTTC.

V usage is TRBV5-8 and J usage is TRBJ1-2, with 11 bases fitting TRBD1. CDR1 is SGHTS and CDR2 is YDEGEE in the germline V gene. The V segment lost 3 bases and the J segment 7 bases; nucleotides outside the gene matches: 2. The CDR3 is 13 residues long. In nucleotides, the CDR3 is TGTGCCAGCAGCTCCGGGACAGGGGGTGGCTACACCTTC. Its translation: CASSSGTGGGYTF.

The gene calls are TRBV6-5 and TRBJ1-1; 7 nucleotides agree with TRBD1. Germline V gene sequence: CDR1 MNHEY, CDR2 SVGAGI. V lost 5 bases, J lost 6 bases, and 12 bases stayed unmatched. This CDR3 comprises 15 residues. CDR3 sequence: CASSHFTRQGAEAFF. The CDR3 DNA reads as TGTGCCAGCAGTCACTTCACCCGTCAGGGGGCTGAAGCTTTCTTT.

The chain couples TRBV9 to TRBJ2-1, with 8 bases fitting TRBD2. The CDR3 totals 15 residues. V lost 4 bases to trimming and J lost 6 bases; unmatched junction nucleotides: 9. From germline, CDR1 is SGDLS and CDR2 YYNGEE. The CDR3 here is CASSLSGANTNEQFF. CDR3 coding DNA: TGTGCCAGCAGCCTTAGCGGGGCGAATACCAATGAGCAGTTCTTC.

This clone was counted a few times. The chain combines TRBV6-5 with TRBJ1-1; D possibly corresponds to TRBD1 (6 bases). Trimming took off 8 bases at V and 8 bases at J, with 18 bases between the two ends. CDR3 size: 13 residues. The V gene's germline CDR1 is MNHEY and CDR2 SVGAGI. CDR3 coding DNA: TGTGCCAGCCACCATTACAGGGACCTCGAAGCTTTCTTT. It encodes CASHHYRDLEAFF.

Here the CDR3 reads CASSITGGANEKLFF. CDR3 in DNA: TGTGCCAGCAGCATAACAGGGGGAGCTAATGAAAAACTGTTTTTT. V is TRBV7-6 and J is TRBJ1-4; 8 bases line up with TRBD1. The CDR3 is made up of 15 amino acids. Germline lookup yields CDR1 SGHVS and CDR2 FNYEAQ. Trimming removed 5 bases from V and 3 bases from J; junction bases left unmatched: 5.

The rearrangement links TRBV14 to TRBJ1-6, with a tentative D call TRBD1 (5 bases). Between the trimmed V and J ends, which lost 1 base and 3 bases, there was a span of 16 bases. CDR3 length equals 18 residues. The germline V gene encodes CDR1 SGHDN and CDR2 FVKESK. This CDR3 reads CASSQGRSGLFYNSPLHF. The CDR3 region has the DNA TGTGCCAGCAGCCAAGGTAGGTCAGGGCTTTTCTATAATTCACCCCTCCACTTT.

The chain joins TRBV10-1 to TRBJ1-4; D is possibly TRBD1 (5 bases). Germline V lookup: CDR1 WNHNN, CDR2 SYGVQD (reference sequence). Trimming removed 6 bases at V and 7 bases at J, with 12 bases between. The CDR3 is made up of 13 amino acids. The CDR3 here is CASSYRLGEKLFF. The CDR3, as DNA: TGCGCCAGCAGCTACAGGCTGGGTGAAAAACTGTTTTTT.

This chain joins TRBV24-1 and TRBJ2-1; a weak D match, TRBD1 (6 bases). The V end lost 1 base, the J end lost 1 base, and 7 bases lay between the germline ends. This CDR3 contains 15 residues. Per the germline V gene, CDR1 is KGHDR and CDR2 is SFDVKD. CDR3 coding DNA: TGTGCCACCAGTGATTTAGGGGGTTCCTACAATGAGCAGTTCTTC. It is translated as CATSDLGGSYNEQFF.

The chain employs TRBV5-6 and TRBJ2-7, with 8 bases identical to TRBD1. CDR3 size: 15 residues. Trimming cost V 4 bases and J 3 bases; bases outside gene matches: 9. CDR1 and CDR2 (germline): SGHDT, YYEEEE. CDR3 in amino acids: CASSLGQGSVYEQYF. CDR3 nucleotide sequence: TGTGCCAGCAGCCTAGGACAGGGTTCGGTCTACGAGCAGTACTTC.

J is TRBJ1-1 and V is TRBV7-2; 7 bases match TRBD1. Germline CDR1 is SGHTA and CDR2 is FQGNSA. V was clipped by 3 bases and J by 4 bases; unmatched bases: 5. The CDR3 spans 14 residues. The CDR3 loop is CASSFGTASTEAFF. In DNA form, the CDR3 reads TGTGCCAGCAGCTTCGGGACAGCTAGCACTGAAGCTTTCTTT.

CDR3 sequence: CASSPKTPGHWVTEAFF. For the CDR3, the DNA is TGTGCCAGCAGCCCAAAGACACCGGGACATTGGGTGACTGAAGCTTTCTTT. The chain carries TRBV7-2 and TRBJ1-1; D may be TRBD1 (6 bases). V shed 5 bases and J shed 5 bases, with 24 bases lying between them. This CDR3 contains 17 residues. Germline V gene data show CDR1 as SGHTA and CDR2 as FQGNSA.